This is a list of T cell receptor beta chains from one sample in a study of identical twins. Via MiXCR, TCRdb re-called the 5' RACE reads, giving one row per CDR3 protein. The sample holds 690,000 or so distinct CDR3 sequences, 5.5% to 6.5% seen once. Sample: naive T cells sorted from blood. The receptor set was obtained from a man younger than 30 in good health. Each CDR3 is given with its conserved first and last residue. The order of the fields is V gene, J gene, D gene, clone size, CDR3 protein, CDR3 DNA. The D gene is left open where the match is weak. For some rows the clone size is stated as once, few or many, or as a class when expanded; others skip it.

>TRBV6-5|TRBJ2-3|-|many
CASSYGVSALDTQYF
TGTGCCAGCAGTTACGGGGTATCTGCCCTCGATACGCAGTATTTT
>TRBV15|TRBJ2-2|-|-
CATSREGTQGHTGELFF
TGTGCCACCAGCAGAGAAGGGACTCAGGGCCACACCGGGGAGCTGTTTTTT
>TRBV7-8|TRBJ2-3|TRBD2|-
CASSPTSGRGYDTQYF
TGTGCCAGCAGCCCAACTAGCGGGAGAGGTTACGATACGCAGTATTTT
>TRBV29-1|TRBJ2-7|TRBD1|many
CSVGQGAEQYF
TGCAGCGTTGGACAGGGGGCCGAGCAGTACTTC
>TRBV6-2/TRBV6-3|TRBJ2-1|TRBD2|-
CASCGRPPYNEQFF
TGTGCCAGTTGCGGGAGGCCCCCCTACAATGAGCAGTTCTTC
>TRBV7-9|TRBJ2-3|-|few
CASSLMGRNTDTQYF
TGTGCCAGCAGCTTAATGGGGCGAAACACAGATACGCAGTATTTT
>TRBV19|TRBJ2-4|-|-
CASSPRTLAKNIQYF
TGTGCCAGTAGTCCTCGGACATTGGCCAAAAACATTCAGTACTTC
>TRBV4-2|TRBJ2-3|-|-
CASSQDKGVGTDTQYF
TGTGCCAGCAGCCAAGATAAGGGGGTTGGAACAGATACGCAGTATTTT
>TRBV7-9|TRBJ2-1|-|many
CASSPTGYNEQFF
TGTGCCAGCAGCCCCACGGGGTATAATGAGCAGTTCTTC
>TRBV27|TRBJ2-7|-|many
CASSSPGPRYEQYF
TGTGCCAGCAGTTCCCCGGGACCCCGATACGAGCAGTACTTC
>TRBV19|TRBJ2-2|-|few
CASRLWANTGELFF
TGTGCCAGTAGACTCTGGGCGAACACCGGGGAGCTGTTTTTT
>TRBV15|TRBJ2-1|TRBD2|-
CATSDGTSSYNEQFF
TGTGCCACCAGCGACGGGACTAGCTCCTACAATGAGCAGTTCTTC
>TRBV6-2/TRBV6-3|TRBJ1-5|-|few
CASSYVGYSNQPQHF
TGTGCCAGCAGTTACGTCGGCTATAGCAATCAGCCCCAGCATTTT
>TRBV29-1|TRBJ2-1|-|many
CSVGGRAAGHEQFF
TGCAGCGTTGGGGGCAGGGCGGCAGGCCATGAGCAGTTCTTC
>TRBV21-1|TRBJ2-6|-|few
CASSKESRLSGANVLTF
TGTGCCAGCAGCAAAGAAAGCAGGCTCTCTGGGGCCAACGTCCTGACTTTC
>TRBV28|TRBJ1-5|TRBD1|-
CASSPGTGGVQPDQPQHF
TGTGCCAGCAGTCCGGGGACAGGGGGCGTTCAACCAGATCAGCCCCAGCATTTT
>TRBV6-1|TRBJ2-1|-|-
CASSLSPRRNYNEQCF
TGTGCCAGCAGTCTCTCCCCCAGAAGAAACTACAATGAGCAGTGCTTC
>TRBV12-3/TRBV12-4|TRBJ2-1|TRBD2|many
CASSLTPAGVVYEQFF
TGTGCCAGCAGTTTAACCCCAGCGGGAGTCGTCTATGAGCAGTTCTTC
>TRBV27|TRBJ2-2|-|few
CASSFLGGRPNTGELFF
TGTGCCAGCAGTTTTCTAGGAGGGAGGCCGAACACCGGGGAGCTGTTTTTT